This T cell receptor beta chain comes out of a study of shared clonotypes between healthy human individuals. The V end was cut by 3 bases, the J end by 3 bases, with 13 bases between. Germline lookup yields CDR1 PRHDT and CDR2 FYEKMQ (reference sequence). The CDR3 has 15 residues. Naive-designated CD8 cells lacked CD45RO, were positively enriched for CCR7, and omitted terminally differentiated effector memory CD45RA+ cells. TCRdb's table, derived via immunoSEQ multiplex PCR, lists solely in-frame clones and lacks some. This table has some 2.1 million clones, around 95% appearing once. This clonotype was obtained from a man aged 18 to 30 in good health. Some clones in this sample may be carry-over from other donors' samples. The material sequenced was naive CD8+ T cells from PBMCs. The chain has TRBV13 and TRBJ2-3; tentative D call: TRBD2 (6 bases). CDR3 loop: CASSFPSEGTDTQYF. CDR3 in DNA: TGTGCCAGCAGCTTTCCTTCGGAGGGAACAGATACGCAGTATTTT.